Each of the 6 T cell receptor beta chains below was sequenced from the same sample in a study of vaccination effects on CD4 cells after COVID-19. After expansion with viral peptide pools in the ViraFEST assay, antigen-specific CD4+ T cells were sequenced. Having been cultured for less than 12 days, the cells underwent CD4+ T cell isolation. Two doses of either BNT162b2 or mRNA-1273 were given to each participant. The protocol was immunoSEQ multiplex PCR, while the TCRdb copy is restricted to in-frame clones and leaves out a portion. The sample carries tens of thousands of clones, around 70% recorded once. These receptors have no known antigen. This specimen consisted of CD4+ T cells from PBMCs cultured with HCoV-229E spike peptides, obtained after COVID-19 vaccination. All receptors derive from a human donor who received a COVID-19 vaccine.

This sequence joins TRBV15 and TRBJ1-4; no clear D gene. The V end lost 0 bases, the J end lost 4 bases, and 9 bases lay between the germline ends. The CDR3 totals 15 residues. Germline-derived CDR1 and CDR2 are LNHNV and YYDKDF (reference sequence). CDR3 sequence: CATSRDWQLNEKLFF. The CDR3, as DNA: TGTGCCACCAGCAGAGATTGGCAGCTTAATGAAAAACTGTTTTTT.

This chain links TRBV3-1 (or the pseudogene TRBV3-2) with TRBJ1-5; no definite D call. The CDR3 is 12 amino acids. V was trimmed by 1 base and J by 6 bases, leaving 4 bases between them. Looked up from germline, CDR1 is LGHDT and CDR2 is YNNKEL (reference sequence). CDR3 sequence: CASSQVGQPQHF. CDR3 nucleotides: TGTGCCAGCAGCCAAGTTGGTCAGCCCCAGCATTTT.

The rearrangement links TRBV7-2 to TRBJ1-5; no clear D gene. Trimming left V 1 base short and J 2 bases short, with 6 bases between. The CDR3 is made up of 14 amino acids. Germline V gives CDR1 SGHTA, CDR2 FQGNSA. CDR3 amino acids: CASSLEFRNQPQHF. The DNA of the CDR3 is TGTGCCAGCAGCTTAGAGTTTCGCAATCAGCCCCAGCATTTT.

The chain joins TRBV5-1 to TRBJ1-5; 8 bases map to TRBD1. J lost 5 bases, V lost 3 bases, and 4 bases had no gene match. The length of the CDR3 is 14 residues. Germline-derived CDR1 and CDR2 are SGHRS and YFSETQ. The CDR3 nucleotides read TGCGCCAGCAGCTCGGACAGGGCGGATCAGCCCCAGCATTTT. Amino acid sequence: CASSSDRADQPQHF.

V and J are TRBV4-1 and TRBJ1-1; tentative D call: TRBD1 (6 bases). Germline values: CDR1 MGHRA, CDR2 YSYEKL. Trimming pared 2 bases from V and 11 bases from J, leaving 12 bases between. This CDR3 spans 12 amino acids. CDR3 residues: CASSQPPQGAFF. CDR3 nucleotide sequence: TGCGCCAGCAGCCAACCCCCCCAGGGGGCTTTCTTT.

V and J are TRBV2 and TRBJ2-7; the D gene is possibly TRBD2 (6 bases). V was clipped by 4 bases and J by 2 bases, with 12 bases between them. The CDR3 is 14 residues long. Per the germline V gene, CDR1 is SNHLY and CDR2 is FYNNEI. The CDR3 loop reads CASSVAESPYEQYV. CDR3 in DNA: TGTGCCAGCAGTGTAGCGGAGAGCCCCTACGAGCAGTACGTC.